This T cell receptor (beta chain) was obtained from a study of identical twins. General study results and limits: Abundant cord blood beta clonotypes carried fewer insertions; memory repertoires showed none. Out-of-frame alpha sequences common to twins exhibited an excess of low generation probability.

This clonotype was picked up a small number of times. What it binds is unknown. TCRdb recomputed calls from the 5' RACE reads with MiXCR, one row per CDR3 protein. The table has 250,000 or so distinct CDR3 sequences, approximately 8.3% seen once. This CDR3 spans 13 amino acids. Trimming left V 6 bases short and J 3 bases short, with 15 bases between. In germline, CDR1 is DFQATT, CDR2 SNEGSKA (reference sequence). These same data were also listed under a study on yellow fever vaccine responses in identical twins.

Specimen: CD8+ T cells sorted from blood. The chain couples TRBV20-1 to TRBJ2-7; D remains ambiguous. The source of this sequence is a woman younger than 30 in good health. CDR3 bases: TGCAGTGCCGTGAACCCGGAGAGCTACGAGCAGTACTTC. Translation: CSAVNPESYEQYF.